Presented here are 13 T cell receptor beta chains from one specimen sequenced in a study of blood T cell repertoires in COVID-19. Clones were sequenced by immunoSEQ multiplex PCR, and TCRdb holds only the in-frame ones, with some missing. The table records fewer than 300,000 clones, approximately 90% of them present only once. The sequencing sample was made of peripheral blood. The receptor source for this set is a woman in her twenties or thirties with COVID-19, enrolled during active disease.

The J gene is TRBJ2-1, the V gene TRBV3-1 (or the pseudogene TRBV3-2); 10 positions match TRBD2. Germline CDR1 reads LGHDT; CDR2 reads YNNKEL (reference sequence). With V trimmed by 4 bases and J by 0 bases, 18 bases remained unmatched. The CDR3 contains 21 residues. The CDR3 protein is CASSLPLSGRALAVSYNEQFF. Here the CDR3 DNA reads TGTGCCAGCAGCCTACCTCTCAGCGGGAGGGCCCTCGCTGTCTCCTACAATGAGCAGTTCTTC.

This chain joins TRBV7-3 and TRBJ2-3; D unresolved. Germline V gene lookup returns CDR1 SGHTA and CDR2 FQGTGA. Trimming stripped 5 bases from V and 0 bases from J, with 9 bases between. The CDR3 length is 14 residues. This CDR3 is CASSPVSSTDTQYF. For the CDR3, the DNA is TGTGCCAGCAGCCCAGTATCTAGCACAGATACGCAGTATTTT.

This chain uses TRBV28 with TRBJ1-4; a weak D match, TRBD1 (6 bases). The V gene lost 0 bases and the J gene lost 1 base, with 9 bases spanning the gap. This CDR3 has 16 residues. In germline, CDR1 is MDHEN, CDR2 SYDVKM. CDR3 in DNA: TGTGCCAGCAGTTTATGGGACAGAAGAACTAATGAAAAACTGTTTTTT. Its protein is CASSLWDRRTNEKLFF. The entire variable domain, with the rest obtained from reference TRBV28 and TRBJ1-4, is as follows: DVKVTQSSRYLVKRTGEKVFLECVQDMDHENMFWYRQDPGLGLRLIYFSYDVKMKEKGDIPEGYSVSREKKERFSLILESASTNQTSMYLCASSLWDRRTNEKLFFGSGTQLSVL.

The gene calls are TRBV19 and TRBJ2-1; D might be TRBD2 (6 bases). V shed 3 bases and J shed 8 bases, with 17 bases lying between them. The length of the CDR3 is 15 residues. Germline values: CDR1 LNHDA, CDR2 SQIVND (reference sequence). CDR3 coding DNA: TGTGCCAGTAGTATCTCGGGGGAGTTGGGGTATGAGCAGTTCTTC. Amino acids: CASSISGELGYEQFF. Filled out from reference TRBV19 and TRBJ2-1, the complete variable domain reads DGGITQSPKYLFRKEGQNVTLSCEQNLNHDAMYWYRQDPGQGLRLIYYSQIVNDFQKGDIAEGYSVSREKKESFPLTVTSAQKNPTAFYLCASSISGELGYEQFFGPGTRLTVL.

The CDR3 DNA reads TGCGCCAGCAGCTTGGATCCCCTTGGGGCCTCTGGAAACACCATATATTTT. Translation gives CASSLDPLGASGNTIYF. This sequence joins TRBV5-1 and TRBJ1-3; D might be TRBD1 (5 bases). Germline V gene sequence: CDR1 SGHRS, CDR2 YFSETQ. Deletions cut 0 bases from V and 0 bases from J, with 13 bases between. This CDR3 has 17 residues.

This clone came up once. The chain carries TRBV5-1 and TRBJ1-1; tentative D call: TRBD1 (6 bases). The germline V gene has CDR1 SGHRS and CDR2 YFSETQ. The CDR3 extends over 16 amino acids. Between the trimmed V and J ends, which lost 0 bases and 9 bases, there was a span of 21 bases. The CDR3 loop is CASSLDGGQLEIQAFF. The CDR3 DNA reads as TGCGCCAGCAGCTTGGACGGTGGACAGTTGGAGATCCAAGCTTTCTTT.

The chain has TRBV29-1 and TRBJ2-7, with 9 bases lining up with TRBD2. The CDR3 runs 13 residues. Germline CDR1 and CDR2: SQVTM and ANQGSEA. V gave up 2 bases and J gave up 4 bases; unmatched junction bases: 3. In DNA form, the CDR3 reads TGCAGCGTTGAACAGACTAGCGGATACGAGCAGTACTTC. Residues: CSVEQTSGYEQYF.

The chain joins TRBV30 to TRBJ1-4, with D uncertain. The CDR3 is 11 residues long. Deletions cut 6 bases from V and 5 bases from J, with 7 bases between. CDR1 GTSNPN and CDR2 SVGIG come from the germline V gene (reference sequence). The CDR3 sequence is CACSLNEKLFF. The CDR3 DNA follows: TGTGCCTGCTCCCTCAATGAAAAACTGTTTTTT.

Details on this clone: The identical CDR3 is also encoded by other nucleotide sequences in the sample. The gene calls are TRBV4-2 and TRBJ1-1, with TRBD1 matching 8 bases. The germline V gene has CDR1 LGHNA and CDR2 YNFKEQ. V shed 4 bases and J 1 base; nucleotides not matched to a gene: 2. The CDR3 has 14 amino acids. CDR3 in DNA: TGTGCCAGCAGCCTCGGGACAGGGAACACTGAAGCTTTCTTT. Translation: CASSLGTGNTEAFF.

The chain employs TRBV19 and TRBJ2-1; 15 bases align to TRBD2. V lost 0 bases and J lost 1; bases outside the gene matches: 1. The CDR3 runs to 18 residues. Germline V gives CDR1 LNHDA, CDR2 SQIVND (reference sequence). CDR3 amino acids: CASSIDGTSGRSYNEQFF. In nucleotides, the CDR3 is TGTGCCAGTAGTATAGATGGGACTAGCGGGAGGTCCTACAATGAGCAGTTCTTC.

This sequence joins TRBV5-1 and TRBJ2-1; 10 bases map to TRBD2. This CDR3 is 16 amino acids long. The germline gives CDR1 SGHRS, CDR2 YFSETQ. Trimming cost V 1 base and J 5 bases; bases outside gene matches: 6. The CDR3 spells CASSLSSGSVDNEQFF. The CDR3 nucleotides read TGCGCCAGCAGCTTGTCTAGCGGGAGCGTCGACAATGAGCAGTTCTTC.

A note on this clone: This same CDR3 is encoded by further DNA sequences in the sample. The chain has TRBV9 and TRBJ2-2; perhaps TRBD1 as D (5 bases). Looked up from germline, CDR1 is SGDLS and CDR2 is YYNGEE. V lost 0 bases, J lost 1 base, and 7 bases lay in between. The length of the CDR3 is 15 residues. The CDR3 DNA reads as TGTGCCAGCAGCGTAGGCCAGGGGAACACCGGGGAGCTGTTTTTT. Its protein product is CASSVGQGNTGELFF.

This clone was counted a single time. Germline and junction disagree at one end, which may indicate a read error. The chain employs TRBV3-1 (or the pseudogene TRBV3-2) and TRBJ2-3; a possible D gene is TRBD2 (5 bases). The CDR3 totals 13 residues. CDR1 and CDR2 from the germline V gene are LGHDT and YNNKEL (reference sequence). Here the CDR3 DNA reads TGTGCCAGCAGCCAAGATAGAGCTAGCAGAGTTAATTTT. It yields the protein CASSQDRASRVNF.